This T cell receptor beta chain derives from a study of identical twins. TCRdb re-called the 5' RACE reads through MiXCR, storing one row per CDR3 protein. This sample has approximately 600,000 distinct CDR3 sequences, with roughly 7.1% found just once. Concerning this clonotype itself: The antigen is not known.

J was trimmed by 3 bases and V by 8 bases; bases with no gene match: 10. The germline gives CDR1 ENHRY, CDR2 SYGVKD. CDR3 length: 15 amino acids. Study-wide results and limits: Insertions were fewer in abundant cord blood beta clonotypes, whereas memory repertoires showed none of this pattern. Weaker excess sharing between twins was seen in beta out-of-frame sequences.

This sample was also put to use in a study of yellow fever vaccine responses in identical twins. That source adds: On the reported evidence, twins' vaccine T cell responses seemed partly convergent and partly personalized.

The chain carries TRBV10-3 and TRBJ1-3; 7 bases agree with TRBD1. The sequenced sample was PBMCs. The TCR was taken from a woman between 18 and 30 years old in good health. This CDR3 reads CAIGQMTGNGNTIYF. The CDR3 coding sequence is TGTGCCATCGGACAGATGACAGGGAATGGAAACACCATATATTTT.